The entry below gives a single T cell receptor (beta chain) sequence along with its context. What it binds is not known. From the reads, TCRdb called clonotypes with MiXCR, one entry per CDR3 protein. The sample includes 650,000 to 900,000 distinct CDR3 sequences, over 25% of them seen just once. The CDR3 is 16 amino acids. Germline CDR1 and CDR2: SGHAT and FQDESV (reference sequence). Unmatched junction bases numbered 10, after V lost 5 bases and J lost 4 bases. These data are taken from a study of T cell repertoires in cytomegalovirus infection. The sample here was cultured CD8+ T cells from PBMCs, taken from culture after CMV antigen stimulation. This sequence originates from a human donor in good health (CMV status not recorded). Some clones in this sample may be carry-over from other donors' samples. This rearrangement joins TRBV11-1 to TRBJ1-1, with 10 bases fitting TRBD1. CDR3 amino acids: CASSPGTGAVGTEAFF. CDR3 DNA: TGTGCCAGCAGCCCCGGGACAGGGGCGGTAGGCACTGAAGCTTTCTTT. The entire variable domain, with the rest obtained from reference TRBV11-1 and TRBJ1-1, is as follows: EAEVAQSPRYKITEKSQAVAFWCDPISGHATLYWYRQILGQGPELLVQFQDESVVDDSQLPKDRFSAERLKGVDSTLKIQPAELGDSAMYLCASSPGTGAVGTEAFFGQGTRLTVV.